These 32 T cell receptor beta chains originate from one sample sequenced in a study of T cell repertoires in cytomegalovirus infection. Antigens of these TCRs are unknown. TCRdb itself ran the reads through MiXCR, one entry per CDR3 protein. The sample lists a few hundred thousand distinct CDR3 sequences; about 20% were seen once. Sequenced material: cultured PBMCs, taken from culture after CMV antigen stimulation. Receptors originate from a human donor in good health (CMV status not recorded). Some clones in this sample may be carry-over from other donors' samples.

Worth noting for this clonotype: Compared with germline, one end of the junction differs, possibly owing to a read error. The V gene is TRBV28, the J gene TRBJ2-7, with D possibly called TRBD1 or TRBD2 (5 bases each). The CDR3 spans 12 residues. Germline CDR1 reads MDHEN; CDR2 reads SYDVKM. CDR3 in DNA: TGTGCCAGCAAGACGCCGGGACGGATTGATAACTTC. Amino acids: CASKTPGRIDNF.

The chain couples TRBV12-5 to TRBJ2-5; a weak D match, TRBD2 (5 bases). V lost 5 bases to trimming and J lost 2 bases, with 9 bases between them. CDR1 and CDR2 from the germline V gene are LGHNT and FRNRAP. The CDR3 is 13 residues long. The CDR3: CASGQRLQETQYF. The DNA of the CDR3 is TGTGCTAGTGGTCAGAGACTACAAGAGACCCAGTACTTC.

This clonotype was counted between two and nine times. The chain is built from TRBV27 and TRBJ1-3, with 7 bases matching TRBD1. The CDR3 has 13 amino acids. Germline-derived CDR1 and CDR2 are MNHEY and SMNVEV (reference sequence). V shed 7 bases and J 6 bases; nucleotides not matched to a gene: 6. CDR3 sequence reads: CASNTDRINTIYF. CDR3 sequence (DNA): TGTGCCAGCAACACGGACAGGATAAACACCATATATTTT.

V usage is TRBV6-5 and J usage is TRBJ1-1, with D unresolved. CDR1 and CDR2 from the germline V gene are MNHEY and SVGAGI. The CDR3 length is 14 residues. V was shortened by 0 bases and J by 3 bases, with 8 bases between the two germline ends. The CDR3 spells CASSYSGRDTEAFF. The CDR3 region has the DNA TGTGCCAGCAGTTACTCGGGAAGAGACACTGAAGCTTTCTTT.

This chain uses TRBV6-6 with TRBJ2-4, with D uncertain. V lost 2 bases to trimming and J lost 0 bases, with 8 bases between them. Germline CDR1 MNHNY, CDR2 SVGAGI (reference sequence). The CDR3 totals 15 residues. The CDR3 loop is CASSYGQLAKNIQYF. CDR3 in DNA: TGTGCCAGCAGTTACGGGCAGCTAGCCAAAAACATTCAGTACTTC.

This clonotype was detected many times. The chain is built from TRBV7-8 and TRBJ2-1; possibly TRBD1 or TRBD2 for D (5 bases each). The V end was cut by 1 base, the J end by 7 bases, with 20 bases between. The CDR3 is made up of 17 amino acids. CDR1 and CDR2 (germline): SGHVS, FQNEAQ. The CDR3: CASSLVHSGPGLNEQFF. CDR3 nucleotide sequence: TGTGCCAGCAGCTTAGTTCACAGCGGACCGGGGCTGAATGAGCAGTTCTTC.

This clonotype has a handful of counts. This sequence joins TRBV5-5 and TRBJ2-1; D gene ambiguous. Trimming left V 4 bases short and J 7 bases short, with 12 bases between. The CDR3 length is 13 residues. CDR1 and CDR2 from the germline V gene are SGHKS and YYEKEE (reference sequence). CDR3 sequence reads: CASSHQKYNEQFF. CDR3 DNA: TGTGCCAGCAGCCACCAAAAATATAATGAGCAGTTCTTC. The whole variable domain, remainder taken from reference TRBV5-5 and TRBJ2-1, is DAGVTQSPTHLIKTRGQQVTLRCSPISGHKSVSWYQQVLGQGPQFIFQYYEKEERGRGNFPDRFSARQFPNYSSELNVNALLLGDSALYLCASSHQKYNEQFFGPGTRLTVL.

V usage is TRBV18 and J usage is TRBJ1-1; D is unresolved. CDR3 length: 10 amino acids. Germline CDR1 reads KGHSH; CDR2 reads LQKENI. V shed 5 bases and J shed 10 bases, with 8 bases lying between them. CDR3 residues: CASSGLRAFF. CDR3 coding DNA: TGTGCCAGCTCAGGGTTGAGAGCTTTCTTT.

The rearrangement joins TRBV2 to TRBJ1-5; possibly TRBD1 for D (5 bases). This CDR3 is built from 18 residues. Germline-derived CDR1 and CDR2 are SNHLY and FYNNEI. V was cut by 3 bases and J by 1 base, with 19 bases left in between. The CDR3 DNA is TGTGCCAGCAGTGAGGATTTAGGGGCCGTACAGAGCAATCAGCCCCAGCATTTT. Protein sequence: CASSEDLGAVQSNQPQHF.

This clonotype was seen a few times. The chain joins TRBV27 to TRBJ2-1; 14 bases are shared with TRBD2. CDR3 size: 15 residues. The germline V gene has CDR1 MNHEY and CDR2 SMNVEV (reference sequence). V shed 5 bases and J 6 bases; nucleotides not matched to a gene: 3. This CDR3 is CASSGGLAGGNEQFF. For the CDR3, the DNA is TGTGCCAGCAGTGGCGGACTAGCGGGAGGCAATGAGCAGTTCTTC.

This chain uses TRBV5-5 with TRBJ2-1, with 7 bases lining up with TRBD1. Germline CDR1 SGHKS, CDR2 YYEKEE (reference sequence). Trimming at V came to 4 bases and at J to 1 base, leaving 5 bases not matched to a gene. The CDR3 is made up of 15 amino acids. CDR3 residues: CASSIDRVSYNEQFF. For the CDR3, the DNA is TGTGCCAGCAGCATTGACAGGGTTTCCTACAATGAGCAGTTCTTC. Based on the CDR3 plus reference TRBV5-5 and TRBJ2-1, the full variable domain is DAGVTQSPTHLIKTRGQQVTLRCSPISGHKSVSWYQQVLGQGPQFIFQYYEKEERGRGNFPDRFSARQFPNYSSELNVNALLLGDSALYLCASSIDRVSYNEQFFGPGTRLTVL.

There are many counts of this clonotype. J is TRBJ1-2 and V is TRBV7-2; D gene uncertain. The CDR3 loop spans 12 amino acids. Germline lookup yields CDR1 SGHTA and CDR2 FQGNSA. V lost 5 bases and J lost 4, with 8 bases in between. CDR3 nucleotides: TGTGCCAGCAGCAGTACCGGCTATGGCTACACCTTC. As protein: CASSSTGYGYTF.

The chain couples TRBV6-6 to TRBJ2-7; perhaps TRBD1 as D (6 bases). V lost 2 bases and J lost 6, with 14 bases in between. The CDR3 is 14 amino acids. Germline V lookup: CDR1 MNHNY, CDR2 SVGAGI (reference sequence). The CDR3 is CASSYRQGYGEQYV. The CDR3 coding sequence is TGTGCCAGCAGTTACAGGCAGGGGTATGGCGAGCAGTACGTC.

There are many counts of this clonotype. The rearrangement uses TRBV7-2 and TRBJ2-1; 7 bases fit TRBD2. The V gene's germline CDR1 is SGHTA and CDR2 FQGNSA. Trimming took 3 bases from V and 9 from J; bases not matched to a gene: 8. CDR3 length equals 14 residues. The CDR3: CASSFQTSRGEQFF. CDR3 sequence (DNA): TGTGCCAGCAGCTTCCAGACTAGCCGGGGTGAGCAGTTCTTC.

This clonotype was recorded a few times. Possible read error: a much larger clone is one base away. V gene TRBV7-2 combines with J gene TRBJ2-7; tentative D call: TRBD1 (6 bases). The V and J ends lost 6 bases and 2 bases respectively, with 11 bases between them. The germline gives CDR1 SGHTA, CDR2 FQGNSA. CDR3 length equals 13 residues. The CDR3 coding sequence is TGTGCCAGCAGTCGGACAGTACCCTACGAGCAGTACGTC. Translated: CASSRTVPYEQYV.

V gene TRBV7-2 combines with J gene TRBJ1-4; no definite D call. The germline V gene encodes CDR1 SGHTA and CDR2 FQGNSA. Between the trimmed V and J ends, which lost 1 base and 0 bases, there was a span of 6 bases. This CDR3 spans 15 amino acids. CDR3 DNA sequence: TGTGCCAGCAGCTTAGATCTTGCAACTAATGAAAAACTGTTTTTT. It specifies CASSLDLATNEKLFF.

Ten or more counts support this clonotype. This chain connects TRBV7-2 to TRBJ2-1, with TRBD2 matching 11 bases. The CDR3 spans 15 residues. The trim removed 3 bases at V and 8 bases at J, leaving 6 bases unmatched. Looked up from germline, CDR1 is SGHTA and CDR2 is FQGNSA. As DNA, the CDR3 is TGTGCCAGCAGCTTTCCCACTAGCGGGAGTGATGAGCAGTTCTTC. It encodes CASSFPTSGSDEQFF. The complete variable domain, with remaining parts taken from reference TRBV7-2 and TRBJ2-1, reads GAGVSQSPSNKVTEKGKDVELRCDPISGHTALYWYRQSLGQGLEFLIYFQGNSAPDKSGLPSDRFSAERTGGSVSTLTIQRTQQEDSAVYLCASSFPTSGSDEQFFGPGTRLTVL.

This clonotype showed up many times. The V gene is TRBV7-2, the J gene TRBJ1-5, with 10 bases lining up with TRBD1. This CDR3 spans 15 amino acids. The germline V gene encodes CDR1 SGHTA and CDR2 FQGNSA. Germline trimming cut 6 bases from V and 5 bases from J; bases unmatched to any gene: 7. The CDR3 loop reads CASRSGQGNHQPQHF. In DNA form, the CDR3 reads TGTGCCAGCAGGTCGGGACAGGGGAATCATCAGCCCCAGCATTTT.

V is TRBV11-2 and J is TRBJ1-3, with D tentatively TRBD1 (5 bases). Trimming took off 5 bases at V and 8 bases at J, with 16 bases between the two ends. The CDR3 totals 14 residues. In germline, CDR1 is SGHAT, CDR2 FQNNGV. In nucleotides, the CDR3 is TGTGCCAGCAGCCCAGTGCCCCGGGGGGACACCATATATTTT. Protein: CASSPVPRGDTIYF.

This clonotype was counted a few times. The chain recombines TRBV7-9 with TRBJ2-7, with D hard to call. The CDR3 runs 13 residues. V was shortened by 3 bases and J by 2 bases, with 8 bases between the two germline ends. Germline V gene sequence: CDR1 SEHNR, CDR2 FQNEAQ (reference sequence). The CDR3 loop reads CASSLATAYEQYF. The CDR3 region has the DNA TGTGCCAGCAGCTTGGCTACGGCCTACGAGCAGTACTTC.

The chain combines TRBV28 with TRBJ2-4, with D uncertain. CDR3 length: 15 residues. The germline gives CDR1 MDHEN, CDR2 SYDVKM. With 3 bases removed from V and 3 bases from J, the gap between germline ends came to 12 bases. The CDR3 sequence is CASSFASGHKNIQYF. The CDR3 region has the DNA TGTGCCAGCAGTTTTGCATCGGGCCACAAAAACATTCAGTACTTC.

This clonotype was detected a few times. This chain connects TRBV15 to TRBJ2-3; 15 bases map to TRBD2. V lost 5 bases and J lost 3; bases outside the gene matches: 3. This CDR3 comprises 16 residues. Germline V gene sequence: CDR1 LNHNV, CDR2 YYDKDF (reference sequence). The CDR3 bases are TGTGCCACCAGCCGGACTAGCGGGAGGGAAACAGATACGCAGTATTTT. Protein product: CATSRTSGRETDTQYF.

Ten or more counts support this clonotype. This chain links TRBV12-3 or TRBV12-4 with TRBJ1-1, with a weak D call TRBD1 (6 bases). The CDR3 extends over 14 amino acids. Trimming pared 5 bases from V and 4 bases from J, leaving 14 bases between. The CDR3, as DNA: TGTGCCAGCAGTCCCACCTCAGGGGCCACTGAAGCTTTCTTT. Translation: CASSPTSGATEAFF.

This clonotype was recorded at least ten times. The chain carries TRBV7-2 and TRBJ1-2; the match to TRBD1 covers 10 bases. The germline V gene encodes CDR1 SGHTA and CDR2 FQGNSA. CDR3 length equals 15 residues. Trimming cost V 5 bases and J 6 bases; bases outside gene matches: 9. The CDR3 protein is CASSAGTGEFHGYTF. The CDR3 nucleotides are TGTGCCAGCAGCGCCGGGACAGGGGAGTTTCATGGCTACACCTTC.

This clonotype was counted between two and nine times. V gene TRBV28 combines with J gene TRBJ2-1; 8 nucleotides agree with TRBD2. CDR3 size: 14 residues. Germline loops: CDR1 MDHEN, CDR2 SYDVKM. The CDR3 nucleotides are TGTGCGACCCTAGGGACTAGCTCCTACAATGAGCAGTTCTTC. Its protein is CATLGTSSYNEQFF. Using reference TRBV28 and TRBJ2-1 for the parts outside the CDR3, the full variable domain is DVKVTQSSRYLVKRTGEKVFLECVQDMDHENMFWYRQDPGLGLRLIYFSYDVKMKEKGDIPEGYSVSREKKERFSLILESASTNQTSMYLCATLGTSSYNEQFFGPGTRLTVL.

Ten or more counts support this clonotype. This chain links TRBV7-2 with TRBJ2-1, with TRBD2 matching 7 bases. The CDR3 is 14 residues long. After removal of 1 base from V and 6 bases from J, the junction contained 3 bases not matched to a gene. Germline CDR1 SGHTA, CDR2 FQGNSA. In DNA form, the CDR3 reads TGTGCCAGCAGCTTAGTAGCGGGTCGCAATGAGCAGTTCTTC. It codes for CASSLVAGRNEQFF. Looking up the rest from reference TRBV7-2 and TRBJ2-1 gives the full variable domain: GAGVSQSPSNKVTEKGKDVELRCDPISGHTALYWYRQSLGQGLEFLIYFQGNSAPDKSGLPSDRFSAERTGGSVSTLTIQRTQQEDSAVYLCASSLVAGRNEQFFGPGTRLTVL.

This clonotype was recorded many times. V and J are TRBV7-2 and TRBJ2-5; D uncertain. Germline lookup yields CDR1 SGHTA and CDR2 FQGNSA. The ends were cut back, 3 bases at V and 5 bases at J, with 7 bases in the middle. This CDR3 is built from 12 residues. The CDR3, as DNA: TGTGCCAGCAGCTTCCCCGCGGAGACCCAGTACTTC. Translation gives CASSFPAETQYF. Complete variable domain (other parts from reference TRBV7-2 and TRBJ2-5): GAGVSQSPSNKVTEKGKDVELRCDPISGHTALYWYRQSLGQGLEFLIYFQGNSAPDKSGLPSDRFSAERTGGSVSTLTIQRTQQEDSAVYLCASSFPAETQYFGPGTRLLVL.

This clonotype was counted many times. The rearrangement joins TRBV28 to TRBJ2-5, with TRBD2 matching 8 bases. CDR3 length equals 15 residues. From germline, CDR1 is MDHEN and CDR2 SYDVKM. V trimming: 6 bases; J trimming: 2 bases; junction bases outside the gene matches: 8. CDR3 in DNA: TGTGCCAGCAGAATCAGCGGGAGAGGGCAAGAGACCCAGTACTTC. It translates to CASRISGRGQETQYF. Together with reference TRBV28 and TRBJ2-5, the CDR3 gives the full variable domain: DVKVTQSSRYLVKRTGEKVFLECVQDMDHENMFWYRQDPGLGLRLIYFSYDVKMKEKGDIPEGYSVSREKKERFSLILESASTNQTSMYLCASRISGRGQETQYFGPGTRLLVL.

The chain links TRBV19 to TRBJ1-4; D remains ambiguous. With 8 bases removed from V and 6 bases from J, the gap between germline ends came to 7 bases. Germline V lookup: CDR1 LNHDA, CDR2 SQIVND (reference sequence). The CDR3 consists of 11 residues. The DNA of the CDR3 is TGTGCCAGTGGTTGGGATGAAAAACTGTTTTTT. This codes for CASGWDEKLFF.

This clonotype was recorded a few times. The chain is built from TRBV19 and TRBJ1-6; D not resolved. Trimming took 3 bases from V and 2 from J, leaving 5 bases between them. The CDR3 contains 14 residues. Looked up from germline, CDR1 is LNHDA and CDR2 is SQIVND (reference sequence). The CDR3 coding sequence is TGTGCCAGTAGTATCACAGCCTATAATTCACCCCTCCACTTT. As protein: CASSITAYNSPLHF.

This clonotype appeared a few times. The CDR3 loop is CASSLNQGTSHIQYF. DNA for the CDR3: TGTGCCAGCAGCCTCAACCAAGGGACTAGCCACATTCAGTACTTC. The chain links TRBV11-3 to TRBJ2-4; the match to TRBD2 covers 9 bases. The V segment lost 5 bases and the J segment 8 bases; nucleotides outside the gene matches: 10. The CDR3 sequence is 15 residues long. Per the germline V gene, CDR1 is SGHNT and CDR2 is YENEEA.

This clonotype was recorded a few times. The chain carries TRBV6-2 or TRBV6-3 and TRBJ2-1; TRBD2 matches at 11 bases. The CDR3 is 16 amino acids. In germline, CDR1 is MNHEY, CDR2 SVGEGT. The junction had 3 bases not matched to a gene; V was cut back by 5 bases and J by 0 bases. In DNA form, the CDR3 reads TGTGCCAGCAGTCGACTAGCGGGGAACTCCTACAATGAGCAGTTCTTC. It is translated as CASSRLAGNSYNEQFF.